This T cell receptor (beta chain) was captured in a study of blood T cell repertoires in COVID-19. At the level of the study: Both acute and convalescent COVID-19 samples were obtained from the United States, Italy and Spain.

Sequenced by immunoSEQ multiplex PCR; TCRdb stores in-frame clones only, minus some. Here the sample spans over 200,000 clones, roughly 89% being singletons. The length of the CDR3 is 17 residues. V was pared by 4 bases and J by 4 bases, with 21 bases between. Germline V lookup: CDR1 SGHRS, CDR2 YFSETQ. The rearrangement links TRBV5-1 to TRBJ2-1; tentative D call: TRBD1 (7 bases). The clonotype was recovered from a man aged 18 to 35 with acute COVID-19. The specimen sequenced was PBMCs or T cells enriched from blood (not recorded which). The CDR3 reads CASSPGTQTGNYNEQFF. The CDR3 nucleotides read TGCGCCAGCAGCCCCGGGACTCAGACAGGGAATTACAATGAGCAGTTCTTC.